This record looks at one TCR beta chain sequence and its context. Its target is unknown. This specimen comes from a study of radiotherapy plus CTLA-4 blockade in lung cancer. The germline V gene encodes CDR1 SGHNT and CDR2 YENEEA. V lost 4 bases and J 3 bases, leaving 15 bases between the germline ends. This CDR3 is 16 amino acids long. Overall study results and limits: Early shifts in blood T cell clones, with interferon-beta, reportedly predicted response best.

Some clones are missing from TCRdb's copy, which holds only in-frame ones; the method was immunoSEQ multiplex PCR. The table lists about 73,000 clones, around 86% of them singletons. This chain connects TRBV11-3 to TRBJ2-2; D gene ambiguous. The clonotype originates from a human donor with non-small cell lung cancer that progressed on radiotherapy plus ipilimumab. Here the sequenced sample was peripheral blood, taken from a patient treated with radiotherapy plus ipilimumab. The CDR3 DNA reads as TGTGCCAGCAGCTCCTTCCTGGGGTCGGACACCGGGGAGCTGTTTTTT. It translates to CASSSFLGSDTGELFF.